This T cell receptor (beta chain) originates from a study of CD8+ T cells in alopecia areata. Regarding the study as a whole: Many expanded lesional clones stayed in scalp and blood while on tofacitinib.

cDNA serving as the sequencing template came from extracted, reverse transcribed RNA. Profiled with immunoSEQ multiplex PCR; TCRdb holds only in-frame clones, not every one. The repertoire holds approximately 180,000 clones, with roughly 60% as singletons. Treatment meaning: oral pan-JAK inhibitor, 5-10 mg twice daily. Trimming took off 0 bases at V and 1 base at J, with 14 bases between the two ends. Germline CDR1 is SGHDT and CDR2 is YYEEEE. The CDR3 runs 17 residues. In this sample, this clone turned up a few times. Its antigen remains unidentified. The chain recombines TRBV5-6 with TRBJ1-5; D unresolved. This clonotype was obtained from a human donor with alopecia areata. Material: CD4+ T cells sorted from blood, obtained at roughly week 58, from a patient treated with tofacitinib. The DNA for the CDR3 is TGTGCCAGCAGCTTGGCCAACGGGGTGGGCAGCAATCAGCCCCAGCATTTT. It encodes CASSLANGVGSNQPQHF.